This T cell receptor beta chain emerged from a study of graft-versus-host responses after intestinal transplantation. Study overall: Isolated intestinal, liver-intestinal, or multivisceral transplants were what recipients had. Tacrolimus plus steroids were given to all recipients for 3 to 4 years, preceded by anti-thymocyte globulin induction. Overall study results and limits: Clonal ratios of graft-versus-host to host-versus-graft in allografts were high for patients exhibiting graft-donor T cell macrochimerism. Recipient marrow showed GvH clones, some seen first in ileum or blood.

The CDR3 contains 16 residues. The germline CDR1 and CDR2 sequences are SEHNR and FQNEAQ (reference sequence). Losses at the gene ends were 4 bases for V and 3 bases for J; bases not matched to a gene: 10. Sequenced by immunoSEQ multiplex PCR; TCRdb stores in-frame clones only, minus some. Of roughly 40,000 clones listed, around nine tenths are singletons. On this clone itself: Its antigen is undetermined.

The receptor was isolated from a human patient who received an intestinal transplant, so some T cells may come from the graft donor. The sample was PBMCs, taken 267 days after transplant. V and J are TRBV7-9 and TRBJ2-7, with TRBD1 identical over 9 bases. In DNA, the CDR3 is TGTGCCAGCAGCTCGGCACCGGGACAGGGTAGCTACGAGCAGTACTTC. This codes for CASSSAPGQGSYEQYF.